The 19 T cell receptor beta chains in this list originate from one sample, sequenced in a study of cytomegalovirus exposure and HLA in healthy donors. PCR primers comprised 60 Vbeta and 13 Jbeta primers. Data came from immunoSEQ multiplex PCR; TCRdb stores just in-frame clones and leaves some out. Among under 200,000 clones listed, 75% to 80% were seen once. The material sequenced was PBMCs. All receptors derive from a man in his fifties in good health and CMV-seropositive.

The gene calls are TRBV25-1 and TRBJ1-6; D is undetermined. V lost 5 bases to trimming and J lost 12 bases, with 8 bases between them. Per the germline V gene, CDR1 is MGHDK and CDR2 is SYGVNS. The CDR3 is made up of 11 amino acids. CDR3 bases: TGTGCCAGCAGTTCTTCCGGACCCCTCCACTTT. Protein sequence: CASSSSGPLHF.

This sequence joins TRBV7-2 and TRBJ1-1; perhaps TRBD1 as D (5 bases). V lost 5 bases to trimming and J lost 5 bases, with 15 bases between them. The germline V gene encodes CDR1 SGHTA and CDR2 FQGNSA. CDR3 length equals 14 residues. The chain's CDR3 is CASSPRAGVTEAFF. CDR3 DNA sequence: TGTGCCAGCAGCCCCAGGGCCGGTGTGACTGAAGCTTTCTTT.

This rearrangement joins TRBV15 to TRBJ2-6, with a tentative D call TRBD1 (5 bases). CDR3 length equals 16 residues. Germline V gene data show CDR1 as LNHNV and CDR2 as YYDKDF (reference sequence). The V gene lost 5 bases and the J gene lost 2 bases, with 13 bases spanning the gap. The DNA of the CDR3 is TGTGCCACCAGCGTTTCAGGGTTCACTGGGGCCAACGTCCTGACTTTC. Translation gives CATSVSGFTGANVLTF. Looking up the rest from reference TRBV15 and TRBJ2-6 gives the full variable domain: DAMVIQNPRYQVTQFGKPVTLSCSQTLNHNVMYWYQQKSSQAPKLLFHYYDKDFNNEADTPDNFQSRRPNTSFCFLDIRSPGLGDTAMYLCATSVSGFTGANVLTFGAGSRLTVL.

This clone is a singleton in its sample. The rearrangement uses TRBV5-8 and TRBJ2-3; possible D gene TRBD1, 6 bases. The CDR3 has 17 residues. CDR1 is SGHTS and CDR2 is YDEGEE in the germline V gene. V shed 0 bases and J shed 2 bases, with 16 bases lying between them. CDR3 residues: CASSLAPQGRPTDTQYF. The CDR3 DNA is TGTGCCAGCAGCTTGGCCCCACAGGGTCGTCCCACAGATACGCAGTATTTT.

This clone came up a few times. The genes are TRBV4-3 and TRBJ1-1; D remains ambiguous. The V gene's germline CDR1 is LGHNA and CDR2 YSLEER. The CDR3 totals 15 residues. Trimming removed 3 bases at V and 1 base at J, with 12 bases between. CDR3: CASSQDHYGNTEAFF. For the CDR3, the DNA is TGCGCCAGCAGCCAGGATCACTACGGGAACACTGAAGCTTTCTTT.

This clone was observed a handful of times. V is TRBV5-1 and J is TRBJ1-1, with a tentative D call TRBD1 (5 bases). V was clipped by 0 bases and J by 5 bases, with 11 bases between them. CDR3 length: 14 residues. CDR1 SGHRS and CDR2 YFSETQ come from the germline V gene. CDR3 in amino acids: CASSLEAGSTEAFF. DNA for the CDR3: TGCGCCAGCAGCTTGGAGGCAGGGTCGACTGAAGCTTTCTTT.

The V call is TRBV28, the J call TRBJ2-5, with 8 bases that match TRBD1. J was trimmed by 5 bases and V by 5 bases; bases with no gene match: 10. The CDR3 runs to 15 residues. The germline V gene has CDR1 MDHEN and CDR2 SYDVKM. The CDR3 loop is CASSPTGVVGETQYF. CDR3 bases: TGTGCCAGCAGTCCGACAGGGGTCGTGGGGGAGACCCAGTACTTC.

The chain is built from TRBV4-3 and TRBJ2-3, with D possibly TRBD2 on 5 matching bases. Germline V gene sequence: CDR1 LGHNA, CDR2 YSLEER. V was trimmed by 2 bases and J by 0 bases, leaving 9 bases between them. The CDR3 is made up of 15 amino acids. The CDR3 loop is CASSQTGLSTDTQYF. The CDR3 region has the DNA TGCGCCAGCAGCCAAACCGGACTGAGCACAGATACGCAGTATTTT.

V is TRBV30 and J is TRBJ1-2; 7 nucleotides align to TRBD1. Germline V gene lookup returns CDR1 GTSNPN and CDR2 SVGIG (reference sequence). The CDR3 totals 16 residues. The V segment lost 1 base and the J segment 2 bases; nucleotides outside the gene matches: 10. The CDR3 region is CAWSASTIRGNYGYTF. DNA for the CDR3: TGTGCCTGGAGTGCTTCAACCATCAGGGGGAACTATGGCTACACCTTC. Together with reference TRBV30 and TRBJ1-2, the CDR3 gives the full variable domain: SQTIHQWPATLVQPVGSPLSLECTVEGTSNPNLYWYRQAAGRGLQLLFYSVGIGQISSEVPQNLSASRPQDRQFILSSKKLLLSDSGFYLCAWSASTIRGNYGYTFGSGTRLTVV.

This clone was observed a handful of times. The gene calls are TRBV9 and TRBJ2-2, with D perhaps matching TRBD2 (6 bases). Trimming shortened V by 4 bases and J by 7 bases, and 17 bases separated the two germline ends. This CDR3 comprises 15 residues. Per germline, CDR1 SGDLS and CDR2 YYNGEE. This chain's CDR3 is CASSPGTVEGGELFF. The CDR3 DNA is TGTGCCAGCAGCCCCGGGACTGTCGAGGGCGGGGAGCTGTTTTTT.

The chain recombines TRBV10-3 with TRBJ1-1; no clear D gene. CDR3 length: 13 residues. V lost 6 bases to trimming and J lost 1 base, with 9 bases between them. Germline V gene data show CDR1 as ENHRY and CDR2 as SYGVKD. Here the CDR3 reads CAIRTASNTEAFF. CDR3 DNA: TGTGCCATCAGAACTGCATCGAACACTGAAGCTTTCTTT.

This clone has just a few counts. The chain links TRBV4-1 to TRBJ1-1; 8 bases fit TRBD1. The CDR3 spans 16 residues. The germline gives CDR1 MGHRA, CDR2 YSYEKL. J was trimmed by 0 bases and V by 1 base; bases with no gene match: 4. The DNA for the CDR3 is TGCGCCAGCAGCCAAGGAACAGGGGGATTGAACACTGAAGCTTTCTTT. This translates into CASSQGTGGLNTEAFF.

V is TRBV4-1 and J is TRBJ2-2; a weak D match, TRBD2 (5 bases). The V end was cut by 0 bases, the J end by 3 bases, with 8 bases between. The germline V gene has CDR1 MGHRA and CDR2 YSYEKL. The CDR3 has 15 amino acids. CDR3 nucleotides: TGCGCCAGCAGCCAAGACGCGGGTTACACCGGGGAGCTGTTTTTT. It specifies CASSQDAGYTGELFF.

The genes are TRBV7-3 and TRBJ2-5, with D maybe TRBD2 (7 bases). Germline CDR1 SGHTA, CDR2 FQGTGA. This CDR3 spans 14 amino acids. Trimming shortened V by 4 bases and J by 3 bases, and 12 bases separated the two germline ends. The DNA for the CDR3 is TGTGCCAGCAGCTCCGGAGGGGGGGAAGAGACCCAGTACTTC. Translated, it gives CASSSGGGEETQYF.

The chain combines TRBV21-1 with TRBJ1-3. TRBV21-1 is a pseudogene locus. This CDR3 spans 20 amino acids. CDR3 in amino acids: CASSNLAGQPTLGSGNTIYF. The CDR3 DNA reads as TGTGCCAGCAGCAATTTGGCGGGGCAACCTACTCTCGGCTCTGGAAACACCATATATTTT.

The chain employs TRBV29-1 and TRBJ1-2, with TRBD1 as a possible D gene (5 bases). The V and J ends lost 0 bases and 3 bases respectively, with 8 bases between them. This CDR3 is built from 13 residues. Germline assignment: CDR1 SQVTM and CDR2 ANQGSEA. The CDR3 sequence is CSVEEGDHYGYTF. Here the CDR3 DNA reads TGCAGCGTTGAAGAAGGGGATCACTATGGCTACACCTTC.

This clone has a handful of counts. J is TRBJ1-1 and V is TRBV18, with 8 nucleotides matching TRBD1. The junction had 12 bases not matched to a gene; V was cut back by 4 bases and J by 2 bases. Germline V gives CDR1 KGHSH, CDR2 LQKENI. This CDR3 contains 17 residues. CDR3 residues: CASSLNGQGASNTEAFF. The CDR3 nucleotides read TGTGCCAGCTCACTGAATGGTCAGGGGGCTTCCAACACTGAAGCTTTCTTT.

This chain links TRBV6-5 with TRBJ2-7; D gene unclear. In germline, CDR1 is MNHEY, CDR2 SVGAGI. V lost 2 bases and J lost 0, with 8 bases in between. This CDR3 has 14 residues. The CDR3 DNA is TGTGCCAGCAGTTACGCACAGAGCTCCTACGAGCAGTACGTC. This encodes CASSYAQSSYEQYV.

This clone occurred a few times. The CDR3 loop reads CASSPQGTARETQYF. In DNA form, the CDR3 reads TGCGCCAGCAGCCCCCAGGGGACAGCCCGAGAGACCCAGTACTTC. V gene TRBV5-1 combines with J gene TRBJ2-5, with TRBD1 identical over 7 bases. The CDR3 loop spans 15 amino acids. J was trimmed by 4 bases and V by 4 bases; bases with no gene match: 10. Germline-derived CDR1 and CDR2 are SGHRS and YFSETQ.